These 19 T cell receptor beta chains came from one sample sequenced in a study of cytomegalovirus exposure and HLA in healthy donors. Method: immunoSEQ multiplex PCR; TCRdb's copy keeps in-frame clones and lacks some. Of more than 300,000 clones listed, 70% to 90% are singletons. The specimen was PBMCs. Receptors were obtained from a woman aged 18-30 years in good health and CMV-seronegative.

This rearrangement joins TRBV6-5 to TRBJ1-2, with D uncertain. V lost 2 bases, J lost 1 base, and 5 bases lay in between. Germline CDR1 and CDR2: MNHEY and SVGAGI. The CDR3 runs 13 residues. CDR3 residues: CASSYEGNYGYTF. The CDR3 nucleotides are TGTGCCAGCAGTTACGAGGGTAACTATGGCTACACCTTC.

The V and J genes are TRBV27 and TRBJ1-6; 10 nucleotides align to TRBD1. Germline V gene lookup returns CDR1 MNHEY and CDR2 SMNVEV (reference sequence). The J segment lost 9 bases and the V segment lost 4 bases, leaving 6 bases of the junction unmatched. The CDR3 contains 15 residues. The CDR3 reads CASSSLWDRGSPLHF. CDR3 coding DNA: TGTGCCAGCAGTTCTTTGTGGGACAGGGGTTCACCCCTCCACTTT.

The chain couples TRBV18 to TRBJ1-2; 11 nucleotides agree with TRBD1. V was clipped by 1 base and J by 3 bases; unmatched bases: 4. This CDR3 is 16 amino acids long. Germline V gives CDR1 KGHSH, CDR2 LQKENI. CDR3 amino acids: CASSPLGQGADYGYTF. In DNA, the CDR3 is TGTGCCAGCTCACCACTTGGACAGGGGGCTGACTATGGCTACACCTTC.

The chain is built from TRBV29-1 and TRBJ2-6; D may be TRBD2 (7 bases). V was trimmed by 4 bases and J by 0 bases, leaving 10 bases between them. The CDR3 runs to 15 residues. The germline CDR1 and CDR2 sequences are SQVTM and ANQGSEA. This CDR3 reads CSVGGGDSGANVLTF. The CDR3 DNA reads TGCAGCGTTGGAGGGGGGGACTCTGGGGCCAACGTCCTGACTTTC. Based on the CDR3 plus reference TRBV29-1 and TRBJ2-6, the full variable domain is SAVISQKPSRDICQRGTSLTIQCQVDSQVTMMFWYRQQPGQSLTLIATANQGSEATYESGFVIDKFPISRPNLTFSTLTVSNMSPEDSSIYLCSVGGGDSGANVLTFGAGSRLTVL.

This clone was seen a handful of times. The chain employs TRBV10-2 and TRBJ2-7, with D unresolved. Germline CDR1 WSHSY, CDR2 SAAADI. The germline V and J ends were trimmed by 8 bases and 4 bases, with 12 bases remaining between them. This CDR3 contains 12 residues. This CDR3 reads CASLGPKYEQYF. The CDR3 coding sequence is TGCGCCAGCCTTGGGCCCAAGTACGAGCAGTACTTC.

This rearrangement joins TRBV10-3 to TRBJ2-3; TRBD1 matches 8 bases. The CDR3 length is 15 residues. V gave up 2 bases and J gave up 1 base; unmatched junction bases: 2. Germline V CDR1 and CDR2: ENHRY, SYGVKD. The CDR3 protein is CAISEGQGGTDTQYF. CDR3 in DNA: TGTGCCATCAGTGAGGGACAGGGAGGCACAGATACGCAGTATTTT.

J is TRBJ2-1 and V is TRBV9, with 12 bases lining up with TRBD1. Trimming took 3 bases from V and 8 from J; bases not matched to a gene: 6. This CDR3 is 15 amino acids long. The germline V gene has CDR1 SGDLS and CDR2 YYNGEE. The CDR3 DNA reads TGTGCCAGCAGCGCTTCCGGGACAGGGGGCGATGAGCAGTTCTTC. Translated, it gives CASSASGTGGDEQFF.

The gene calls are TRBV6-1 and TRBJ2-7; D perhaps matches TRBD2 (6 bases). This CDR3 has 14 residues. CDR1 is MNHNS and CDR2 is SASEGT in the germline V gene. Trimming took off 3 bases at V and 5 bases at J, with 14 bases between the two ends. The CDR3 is CASSDEEGVNEQYF. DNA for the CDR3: TGTGCCAGCAGTGATGAGGAGGGAGTCAACGAGCAGTACTTC.

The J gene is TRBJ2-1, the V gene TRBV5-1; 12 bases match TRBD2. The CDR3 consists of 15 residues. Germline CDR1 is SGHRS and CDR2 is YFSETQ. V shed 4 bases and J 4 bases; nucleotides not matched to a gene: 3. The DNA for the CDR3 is TGCGCCAGCAGCCCTAGCGGGGGGGAATACAATGAGCAGTTCTTC. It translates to CASSPSGGEYNEQFF.

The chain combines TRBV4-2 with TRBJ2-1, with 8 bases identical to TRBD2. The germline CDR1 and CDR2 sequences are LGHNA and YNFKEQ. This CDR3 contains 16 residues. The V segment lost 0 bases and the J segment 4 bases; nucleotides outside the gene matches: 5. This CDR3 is CASSQDPLAGYNEQFF. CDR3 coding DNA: TGTGCCAGCAGCCAAGATCCCCTAGCGGGTTACAATGAGCAGTTCTTC.

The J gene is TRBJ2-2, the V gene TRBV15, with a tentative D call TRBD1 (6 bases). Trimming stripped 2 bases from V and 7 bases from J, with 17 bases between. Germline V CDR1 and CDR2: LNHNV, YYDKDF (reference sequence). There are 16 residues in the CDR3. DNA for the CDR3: TGTGCCACCAGCAGATCCTTACAGGGTGATCACGGGGAGCTGTTTTTT. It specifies CATSRSLQGDHGELFF.

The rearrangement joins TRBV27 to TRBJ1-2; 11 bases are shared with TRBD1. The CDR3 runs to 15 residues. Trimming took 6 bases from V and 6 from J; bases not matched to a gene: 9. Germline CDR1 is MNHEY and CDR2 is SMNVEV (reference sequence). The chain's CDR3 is CASSLGTGGRHGYTF. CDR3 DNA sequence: TGTGCCAGCAGCCTCGGGACAGGGGGACGACATGGCTACACCTTC.

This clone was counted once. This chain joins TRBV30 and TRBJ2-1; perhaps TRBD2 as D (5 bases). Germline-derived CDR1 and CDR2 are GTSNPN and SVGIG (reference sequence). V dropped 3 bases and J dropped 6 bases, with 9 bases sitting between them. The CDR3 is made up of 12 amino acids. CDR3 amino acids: CAWSPAGNEQFF. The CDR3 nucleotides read TGTGCCTGGAGCCCCGCGGGCAATGAGCAGTTCTTC.

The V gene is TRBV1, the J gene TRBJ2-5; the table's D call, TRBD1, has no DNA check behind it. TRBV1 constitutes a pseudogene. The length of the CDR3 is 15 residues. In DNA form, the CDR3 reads TGCACCAGCAGCCTCCCCCCGGGACAGGATGAGACCCAGTACTTC. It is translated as CTSSLPPGQDETQYF.

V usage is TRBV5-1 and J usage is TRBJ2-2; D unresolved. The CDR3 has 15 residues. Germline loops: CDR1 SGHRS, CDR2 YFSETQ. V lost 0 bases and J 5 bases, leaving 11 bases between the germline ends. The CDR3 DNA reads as TGCGCCAGCAGCTTGGCCGCGGCAGTTACCGGGGAGCTGTTTTTT. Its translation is CASSLAAAVTGELFF.

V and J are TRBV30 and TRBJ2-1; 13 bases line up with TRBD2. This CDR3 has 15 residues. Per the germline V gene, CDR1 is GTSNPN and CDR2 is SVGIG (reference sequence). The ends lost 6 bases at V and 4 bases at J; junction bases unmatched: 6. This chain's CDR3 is CACGLAGETYNEQFF. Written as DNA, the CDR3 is TGTGCCTGCGGACTAGCGGGAGAGACTTACAATGAGCAGTTCTTC.

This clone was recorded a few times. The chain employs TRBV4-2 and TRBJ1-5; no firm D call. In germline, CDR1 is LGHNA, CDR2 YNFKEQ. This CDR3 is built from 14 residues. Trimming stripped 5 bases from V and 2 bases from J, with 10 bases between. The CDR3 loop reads CASSLRAGNQPQHF. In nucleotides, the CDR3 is TGTGCCAGCAGCTTACGAGCGGGCAATCAGCCCCAGCATTTT.

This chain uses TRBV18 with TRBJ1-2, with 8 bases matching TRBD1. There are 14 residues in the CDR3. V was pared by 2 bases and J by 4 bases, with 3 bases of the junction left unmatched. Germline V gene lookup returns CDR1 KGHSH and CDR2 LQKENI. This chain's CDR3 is CASSPKTGGYGYTF. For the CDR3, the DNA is TGTGCCAGCTCACCAAAAACAGGGGGCTATGGCTACACCTTC.

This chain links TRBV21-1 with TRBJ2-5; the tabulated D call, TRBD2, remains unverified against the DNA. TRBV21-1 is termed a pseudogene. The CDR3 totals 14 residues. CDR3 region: CASSKVGGQETQYF. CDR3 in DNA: TGTGCCAGCAGCAAAGTCGGGGGCCAAGAGACCCAGTACTTC.